Sequencing of this TCR beta chain was carried out in a study of cytotoxic CD8 clonotypes in ibrutinib-treated CLL. The study, taken as a whole, reports: Baseline clonality exceeded age-matched healthy donors and tracked circulating CD8+ T-cell counts.

The V gene end was trimmed by 2 bases and the J gene end by 4 bases; junction bases not matched to a gene: 5. CDR3 size: 16 residues. Germline CDR1 and CDR2: SGHRS and YFSETQ. A few counts support this clone. As yet, its antigen is unknown. Assay: immunoSEQ multiplex PCR; the TCRdb copy retains only in-frame clones and omits some. This table holds fewer than 400,000 clones, over 55% found once. Sequenced material: PBMCs, taken after 36 months of ibrutinib treatment. The receptor was derived from a human donor with chronic lymphocytic leukemia. This chain uses TRBV5-1 with TRBJ1-6; 8 nucleotides line up with TRBD1. The CDR3 protein is CASSFRTGSYNSPLHF. The CDR3 DNA follows: TGCGCCAGCAGCTTTAGGACAGGGTCTTATAATTCACCCCTCCACTTT.